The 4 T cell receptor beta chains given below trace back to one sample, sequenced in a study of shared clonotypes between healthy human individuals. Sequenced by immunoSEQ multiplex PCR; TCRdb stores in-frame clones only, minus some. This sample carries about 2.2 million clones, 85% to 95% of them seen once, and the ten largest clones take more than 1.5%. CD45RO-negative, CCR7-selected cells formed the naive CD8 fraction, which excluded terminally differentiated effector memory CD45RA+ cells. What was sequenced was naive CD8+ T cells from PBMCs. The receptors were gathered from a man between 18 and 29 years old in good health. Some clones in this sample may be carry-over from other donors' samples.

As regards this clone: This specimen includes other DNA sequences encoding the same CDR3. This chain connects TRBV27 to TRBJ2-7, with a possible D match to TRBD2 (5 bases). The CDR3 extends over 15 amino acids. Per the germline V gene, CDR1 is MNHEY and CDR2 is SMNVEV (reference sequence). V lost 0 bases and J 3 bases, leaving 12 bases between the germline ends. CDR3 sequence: CASSLSGGSSYEQYF. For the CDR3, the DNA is TGTGCCAGCAGTTTATCGGGCGGGTCAAGCTACGAGCAGTACTTC.

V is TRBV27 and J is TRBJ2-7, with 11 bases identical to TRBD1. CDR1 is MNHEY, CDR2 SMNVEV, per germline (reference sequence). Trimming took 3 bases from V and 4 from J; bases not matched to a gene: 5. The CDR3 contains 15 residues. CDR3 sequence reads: CASSFRDRGYYEQYF. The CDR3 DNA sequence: TGTGCCAGCAGTTTCCGGGACAGGGGGTATTACGAGCAGTACTTC.

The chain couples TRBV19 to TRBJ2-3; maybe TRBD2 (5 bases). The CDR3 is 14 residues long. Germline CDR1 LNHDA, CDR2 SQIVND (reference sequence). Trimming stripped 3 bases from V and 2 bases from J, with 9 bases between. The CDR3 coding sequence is TGTGCCAGTAGTATGGGTCGGGACACAGATACGCAGTATTTT. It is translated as CASSMGRDTDTQYF.

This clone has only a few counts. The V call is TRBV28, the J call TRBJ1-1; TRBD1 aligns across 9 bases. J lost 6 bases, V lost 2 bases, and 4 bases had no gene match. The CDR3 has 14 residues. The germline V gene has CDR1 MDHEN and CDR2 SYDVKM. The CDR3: CASSLNRGHAEAFF. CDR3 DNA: TGTGCCAGCAGTTTAAACAGGGGGCATGCTGAAGCTTTCTTT.